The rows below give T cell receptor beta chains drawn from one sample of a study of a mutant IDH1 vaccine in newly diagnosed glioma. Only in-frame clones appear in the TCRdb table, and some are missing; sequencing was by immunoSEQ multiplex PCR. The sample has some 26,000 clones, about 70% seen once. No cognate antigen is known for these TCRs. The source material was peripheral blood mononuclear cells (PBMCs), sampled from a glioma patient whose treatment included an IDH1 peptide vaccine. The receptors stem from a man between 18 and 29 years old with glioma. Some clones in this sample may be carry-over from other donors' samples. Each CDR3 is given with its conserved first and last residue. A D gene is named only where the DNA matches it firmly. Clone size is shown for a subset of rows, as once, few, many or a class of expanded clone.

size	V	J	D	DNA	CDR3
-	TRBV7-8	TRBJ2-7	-	TGTGCCAGCAGCTTAGAGGACACGTGGGACGAGCAGTACTTC	CASSLEDTWDEQYF
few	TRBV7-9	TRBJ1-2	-	TGTGCCAGCAGCTTAGCCGGACGGACACCCAACTATGGCTACACCTTC	CASSLAGRTPNYGYTF
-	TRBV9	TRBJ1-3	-	TGTGCCAGCAGATCTGGAAACACCATATATTTT	CASRSGNTIYF
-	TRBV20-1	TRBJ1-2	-	TGCAGTGCTAGGCCCCAGACAATCTACACCTTC	CSARPQTIYTF
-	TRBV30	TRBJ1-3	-	TGTGCCTGGACCGGGGGCACTGGAAACACCATATATTTT	CAWTGGTGNTIYF
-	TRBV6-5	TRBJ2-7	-	TGTGCCAGCAGTACGGATCGTTACTCCTACGAGCAGTACTTC	CASSTDRYSYEQYF
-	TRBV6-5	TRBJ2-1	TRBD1	TGTGCCAGCAGTTCAAGGACAGGGAGAAGGTACAATGAGCAGTTCTTC	CASSSRTGRRYNEQFF
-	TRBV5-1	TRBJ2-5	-	TGCGCCAGCAGCGGTCACCAAGAGACCCAGTACTTC	CASSGHQETQYF
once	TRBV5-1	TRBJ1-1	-	TGCGCCAGCAGCTTGGTAGCAGGGGCGAACACTGAAGCTTTCTTT	CASSLVAGANTEAFF
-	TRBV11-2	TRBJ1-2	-	TGTGCCAGCAGCCCTCGGGGTCGGGAACCGTACTATGGCTACACCTTC	CASSPRGREPYYGYTF
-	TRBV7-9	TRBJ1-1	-	TGTGCCAGCAGCCACCAGACTGCGAACACTGAAGCTTTCTTT	CASSHQTANTEAFF
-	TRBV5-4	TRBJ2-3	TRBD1	TGTGCCAGCAGCTTCCCATCATCTGTCGGACAGGGGGCCACAGATACGCAGTATTTT	CASSFPSSVGQGATDTQYF
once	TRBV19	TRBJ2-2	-	TGTGCCAGCGGGGGGCTTACGGCGGCCGGGGAGCTGTTTTTT	CASGGLTAAGELFF
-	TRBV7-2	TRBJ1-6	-	TGTGCCAGCAGCTTAGCGGGGGGGCGATCACCCCTCCACTTT	CASSLAGGRSPLHF
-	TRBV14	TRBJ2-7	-	TGTGCCACTGCGGACGGACTAAGCTACGAGCAGTACTTC	CATADGLSYEQYF
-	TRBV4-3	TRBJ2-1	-	TGCGCCAGCAGCCAAGATCGGGGAGGCTCCTACAATGAGCAGTTCTTC	CASSQDRGGSYNEQFF
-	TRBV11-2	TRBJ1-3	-	TGTGCCAGCAGCCCTCGGAGGGCAACCTCTGGAAACACCATATATTTT	CASSPRRATSGNTIYF
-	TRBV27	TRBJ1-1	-	TGTGCCAGCAGTTTGGGGACGGAGGCGGGCACTGAAGCTTTCTTT	CASSLGTEAGTEAFF
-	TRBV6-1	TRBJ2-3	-	TGTGCCAGCAGTTCTAACGGAGGCACAGATACGCAGTATTTT	CASSSNGGTDTQYF
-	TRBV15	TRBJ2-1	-	TGTGCCACCAGCAGAGATCACCCCGGGGTAGCAAATGAGCAGTTCTTC	CATSRDHPGVANEQFF
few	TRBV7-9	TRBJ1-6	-	TGTGCCAGCAGCGAGAGCCTTTATAATTCACCCCTCCACTTT	CASSESLYNSPLHF
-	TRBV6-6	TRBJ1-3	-	TGTGCCAGCAGCCTCGGGAGGGTCAACTCTGGAAACACCATATATTTT	CASSLGRVNSGNTIYF
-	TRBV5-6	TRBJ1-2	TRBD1	TGTGCCAGCAGCCGGACAGGGAGGGATGGCTACACCTTC	CASSRTGRDGYTF
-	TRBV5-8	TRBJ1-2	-	TGTGCCAGCAGCTTGACAGTGGCGGTTGGCTACACCTTC	CASSLTVAVGYTF
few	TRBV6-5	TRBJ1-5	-	TGTGCCAGCAGTTACTCGGGCGGAGCAAATCAGCCCCAGCATTTT	CASSYSGGANQPQHF
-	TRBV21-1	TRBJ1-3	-	TGTGCCAGCACCCGGACAGGGTCTGGAAACACCATATATTTT	CASTRTGSGNTIYF
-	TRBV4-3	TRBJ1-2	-	TGCGCCAGCAGCCAAGATTTTGAGGGGACGGATGGCTACACCTTC	CASSQDFEGTDGYTF
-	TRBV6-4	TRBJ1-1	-	TGTGCCAGCAGTGACTCTGCAGGGAAGGGGGACACTGAAGCTTTCTTT	CASSDSAGKGDTEAFF
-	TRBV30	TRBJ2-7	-	TGTGCCTGGAGTGTCCTCTCCTCCTACGAGCAGTACTTC	CAWSVLSSYEQYF
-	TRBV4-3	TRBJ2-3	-	TGCGCCAGCAGCCAAGATGGGCTCAGCGGAGATACGCAGTATTTT	CASSQDGLSGDTQYF
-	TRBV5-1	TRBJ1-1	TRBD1	TGCGCCAGCAGCTGGGGGACAGCAGGGCCTGAAGAAGCTTTCTTT	CASSWGTAGPEEAFF
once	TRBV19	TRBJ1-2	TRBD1	TGTGCCAGTAGTCCAGGGACAGGAAGCGAAGGCTACACCTTC	CASSPGTGSEGYTF
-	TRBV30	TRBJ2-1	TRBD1	TGTGCCTGGCGACAGGGTCCCACCTACAATGAGCAGTTCTTC	CAWRQGPTYNEQFF
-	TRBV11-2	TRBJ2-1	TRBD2	TGTGCCAGCAGCCTACAGTTGGGGAGCGGGGTCGTCAATGAGCAGTTCTTC	CASSLQLGSGVVNEQFF
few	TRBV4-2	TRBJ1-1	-	TGTGCCAGCAGCCAAGCCACTGAAGCTTTCTTT	CASSQATEAFF
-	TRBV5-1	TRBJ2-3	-	TGCGCCAGCAGCCCATCGACAAGTCCCAGCACAGATACGCAGTATTTT	CASSPSTSPSTDTQYF
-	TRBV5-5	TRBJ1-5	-	TGTGCCAGCAGCTTGGACGGTTTCCGTAAAGATCAGCCCCAGCATTTT	CASSLDGFRKDQPQHF
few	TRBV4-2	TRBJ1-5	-	TGTGCCAGCAGCCAACCCACGGGTAGCAATCAGCCCCAGCATTTT	CASSQPTGSNQPQHF
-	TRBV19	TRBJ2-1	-	TGTGCCAGTAGTCCCTGGACAGGTACGGGGGGTGAGCAGTTCTTC	CASSPWTGTGGEQFF
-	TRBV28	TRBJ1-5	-	TGTGCCAGTAGGATCCGGGACAGCAATCAGCCCCAGCATTTT	CASRIRDSNQPQHF
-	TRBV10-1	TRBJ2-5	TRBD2	TGCGCCAGCAGTGAAGGGCTAGCGGAAGAGACCCAGTACTTC	CASSEGLAEETQYF
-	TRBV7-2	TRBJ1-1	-	TGTGCCAGCAGACTAGCAGGGTTGACCACTGAAGCTTTCTTT	CASRLAGLTTEAFF
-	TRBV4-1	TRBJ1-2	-	TGCGCCAGCAGCCAAGATCAAGGTGCGACTAACTATGGCTACACCTTC	CASSQDQGATNYGYTF
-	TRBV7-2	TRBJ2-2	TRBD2	TGTGCCAGCAGCTTTACCGGGGGGTACACCGGGGAGCTGTTTTTT	CASSFTGGYTGELFF
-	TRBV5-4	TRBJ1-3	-	TGTGCCAGCAGCTCCCCCCGGCAGGGCAGAGGGAACACCATATATTTT	CASSSPRQGRGNTIYF